This is a list of T cell receptor beta chains from one sample in a study of OX40 agonist ivuxolimab in advanced cancers. The method was immunoSEQ multiplex PCR; TCRdb's version includes in-frame clones alone and lacks a portion of them. The data show tens of thousands of clones, with around 84% seen just once and 4.5% to 5.5% held by the top ten. This specimen was CD4+ or CD8+ T cells sorted from blood, taken in a trial of the OX40 agonist ivuxolimab. The origin of the receptors is an adult with an advanced solid tumor such as melanoma, head and neck, liver or kidney cancer. Both conserved end residues are part of each CDR3. D genes are given only for firm matches. Clone size is not always given. Where it is, it says once, few, many or a class for expanded clones.

CDR3,DNA,J,size,D,V
CASSRSWDTEAFF,TGTGCCAGCAGCCGATCTTGGGACACTGAAGCTTTCTTT,TRBJ1-1,NA,NA,TRBV7-9
CASSELTGYSNQPQHF,TGTGCCAGCAGTGAATTGACAGGGTATAGCAATCAGCCCCAGCATTTT,TRBJ1-5,NA,TRBD1,TRBV6-1
CASSPGSFQETQYF,TGTGCCAGCAGTCCGGGCAGTTTCCAAGAGACCCAGTACTTC,TRBJ2-5,once,NA,TRBV28
CARSPKDTYGYTF,TGTGCCAGAAGCCCAAAGGACACATATGGCTACACCTTC,TRBJ1-2,NA,NA,TRBV5-3
CASSTSGGTTYEQYF,TGTGCCAGCAGCACTAGCGGGGGAACTACCTACGAGCAGTACTTC,TRBJ2-7,NA,TRBD2,TRBV7-9
CASSFESSGNTIYF,TGTGCCAGCAGCTTCGAAAGCTCTGGAAACACCATATATTTT,TRBJ1-3,NA,NA,TRBV7-8
CASSFATYEQYF,TGTGCCAGCAGCTTCGCCACTTACGAGCAGTACTTC,TRBJ2-7,few,NA,TRBV11-2
CASTVNRDPVLPQHF,TGTGCCAGCACCGTGAACAGGGACCCTGTTTTGCCCCAGCATTTT,TRBJ1-5,NA,NA,TRBV28
CASSVEVGVGTGELFF,TGCGCCAGCAGCGTCGAGGTGGGAGTAGGGACCGGGGAGCTGTTTTTT,TRBJ2-2,NA,NA,TRBV4-1
CASSSQPGRNNEQFF,TGTGCCAGCAGCTCCCAGCCGGGGCGAAACAATGAGCAGTTCTTC,TRBJ2-1,NA,NA,TRBV11-3
CASSGRAISGNTIYF,TGTGCCAGCAGTGGGAGAGCAATCTCTGGAAACACCATATATTTT,TRBJ1-3,NA,NA,TRBV2
CASSPQGASEQFF,TGTGCCAGCAGCCCACAGGGGGCTAGTGAGCAGTTCTTC,TRBJ2-1,NA,TRBD1,TRBV7-9
CASSQVAGVFSFSGNTIYF,TGCGCCAGCAGCCAGGTTGCTGGAGTCTTTTCCTTCTCTGGAAACACCATATATTTT,TRBJ1-3,NA,NA,TRBV23-1
CAISEDRAGGDRQPQHF,TGTGCCATCAGTGAGGATAGGGCAGGGGGCGATCGACAGCCCCAGCATTTT,TRBJ1-5,once,TRBD1,TRBV10-3
CASSWTGTASTDTQYF,TGTGCCAGCAGCTGGACAGGGACCGCTAGCACAGATACGCAGTATTTT,TRBJ2-3,few,TRBD1,TRBV5-6
CASSYSRRLVGYEQYF,TGTGCCAGCAGTTACTCCCGACGCCTGGTGGGCTACGAGCAGTACTTC,TRBJ2-7,NA,NA,TRBV6-6
CASSLNGMSTQYF,TGTGCCAGCAGCTTAAATGGAATGAGCACGCAGTATTTT,TRBJ2-3,NA,NA,TRBV7-3
CASSLSRDRGQPQHF,TGTGCCAGCAGTTTATCGAGGGACAGGGGACAGCCCCAGCATTTT,TRBJ1-5,NA,TRBD1,TRBV27
CASSVDSADSTDTQYF,TGTGCCAGCAGCGTAGATTCTGCGGATAGCACAGATACGCAGTATTTT,TRBJ2-3,NA,NA,TRBV9
CASRWRTVFSNQPQHF,TGTGCCAGTAGATGGAGGACAGTCTTTAGCAATCAGCCCCAGCATTTT,TRBJ1-5,once,NA,TRBV19
CASSSTVDGYTF,TGTGCCAGCAGTTCGACAGTCGATGGCTACACCTTC,TRBJ1-2,NA,NA,TRBV28
CASREASYEQYF,TGTGCCAGCCGAGAGGCCTCCTACGAGCAGTACTTC,TRBJ2-7,NA,NA,TRBV11-2
CASSQDILAVHEFF,TGCGCCAGCAGCCAAGATATACTAGCGGTACATGAGTTCTTC,TRBJ2-1,NA,TRBD2,TRBV4-1
CASSVEGGPGGTGELFF,TGTGCCAGCAGCGTAGAGGGGGGGCCAGGGGGCACCGGGGAGCTGTTTTTT,TRBJ2-2,once,NA,TRBV9
CASSQAAASGFEQYF,TGTGCCAGCAGCCAAGCCGCCGCGAGCGGGTTCGAGCAGTACTTC,TRBJ2-7,NA,NA,TRBV4-2
CASSISGTTYEQYF,TGTGCCAGCAGCATTTCCGGGACCACCTACGAGCAGTACTTC,TRBJ2-7,NA,NA,TRBV5-4
CASKGGAGETQYF,TGTGCCAGCAAGGGGGGGGCTGGAGAGACCCAGTACTTC,TRBJ2-5,NA,NA,TRBV11-3
CASSQWGEQYF,TGTGCCAGCAGTCAGTGGGGCGAGCAGTACTTC,TRBJ2-7,NA,NA,TRBV6-5
CASSSGGVGYADTQYF,TGTGCCAGCAGCTCGGGGGGGGTCGGTTATGCAGATACGCAGTATTTT,TRBJ2-3,NA,TRBD2,TRBV7-8
CASSLRGSNTGELFF,TGTGCCAGCAGCTTACGCGGGAGTAACACCGGGGAGCTGTTTTTT,TRBJ2-2,NA,TRBD2,TRBV13
CATDGYTF,TGTGCCACTGATGGCTACACCTTC,TRBJ1-2,few,NA,TRBV6-5
CASSIFRWDREKTQYF,TGTGCCAGCAGCATCTTTCGGTGGGACAGAGAAAAGACCCAGTACTTC,TRBJ2-5,NA,TRBD1,TRBV28
CASSKDWSTDTQYF,TGTGCCAGCAGCAAGGACTGGAGCACAGATACGCAGTATTTT,TRBJ2-3,NA,NA,TRBV6-5
CASSQGSSGTGGYGYTF,TGTGCCAGCAGCCAAGGTAGTTCCGGGACAGGAGGCTATGGCTACACCTTC,TRBJ1-2,NA,TRBD1,TRBV14
CASSYSLRGAETQYF,TGTGCCAGCAGTTACTCGTTACGGGGGGCAGAGACCCAGTACTTC,TRBJ2-5,NA,NA,TRBV6-5